The TCR beta chain described here comes from a study of beta chain features in type 1 diabetes. Whole-study results and caveats: Shortening of TCRB CDR3s, moderate but significant, appeared in all four CD4+ subsets of Type 1 diabetes patients.

The isolated RNA, all of it, was reverse transcribed, so expressed TCRB transcripts were what got sequenced. Produced via immunoSEQ multiplex PCR; TCRdb's table is partial and in-frame only. Among hundreds of thousands of clones listed, more than 12% were seen once. Concerning this clone itself: Its antigen is currently unknown.

Trimming took off 3 bases at V and 7 bases at J, with 28 bases between the two ends. There are 18 residues in the CDR3. Looked up from germline, CDR1 is SGDLS and CDR2 is YYNGEE. Using CD45RO/CCR7/CD25/CD127/CD95/CD27, CD4+ naive, central memory, regulatory and stem cell-like memory cells were sorted. The clonotype was recovered from a man younger than 35 with type 1 diabetes. This sequence joins TRBV9 and TRBJ1-2; TRBD1 is a possible D gene (5 bases). The sequencing sample was made of naive CD4+ T cells from blood. The CDR3, as DNA: TGTGCCAGCAGCGCCATGCACCGAACAGGATCAAGTTCGCTTGGCTACACCTTC. Translated, it gives CASSAMHRTGSSSLGYTF.